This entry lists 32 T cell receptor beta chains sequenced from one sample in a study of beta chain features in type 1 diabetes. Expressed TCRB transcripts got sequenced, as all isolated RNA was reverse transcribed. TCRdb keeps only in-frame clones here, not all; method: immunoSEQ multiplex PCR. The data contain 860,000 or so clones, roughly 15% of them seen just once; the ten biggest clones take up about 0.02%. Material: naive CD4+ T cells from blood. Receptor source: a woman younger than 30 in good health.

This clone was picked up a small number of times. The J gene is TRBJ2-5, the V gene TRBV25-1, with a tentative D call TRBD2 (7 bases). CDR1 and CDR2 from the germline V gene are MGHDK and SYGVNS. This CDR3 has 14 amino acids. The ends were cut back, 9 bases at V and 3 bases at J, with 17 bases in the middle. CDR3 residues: CASTRGAGKETQYF. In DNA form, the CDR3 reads TGTGCCAGTACCCGGGGGGCCGGGAAAGAGACCCAGTACTTC.

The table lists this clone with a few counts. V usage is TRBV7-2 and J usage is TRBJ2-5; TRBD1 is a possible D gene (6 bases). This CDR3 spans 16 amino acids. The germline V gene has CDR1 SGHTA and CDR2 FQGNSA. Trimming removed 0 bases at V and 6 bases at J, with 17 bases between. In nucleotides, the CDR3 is TGTGCCAGCAGCTTAGCGCGGGCGGGTCAGGGGCAGACCCAGTACTTC. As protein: CASSLARAGQGQTQYF.

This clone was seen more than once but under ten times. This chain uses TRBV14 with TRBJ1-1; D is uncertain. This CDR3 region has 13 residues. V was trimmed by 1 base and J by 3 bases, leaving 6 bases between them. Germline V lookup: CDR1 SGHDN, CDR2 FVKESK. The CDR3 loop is CASSQGEHTEAFF. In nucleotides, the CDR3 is TGTGCCAGCAGCCAAGGGGAGCACACTGAAGCTTTCTTT.

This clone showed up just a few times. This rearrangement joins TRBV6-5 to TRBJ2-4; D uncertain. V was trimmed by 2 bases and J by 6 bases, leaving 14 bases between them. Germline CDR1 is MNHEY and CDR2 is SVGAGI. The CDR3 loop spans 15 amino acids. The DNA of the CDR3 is TGTGCCAGCAGTTACGGGCTTCCGGCTTCAAACATTCAGTACTTC. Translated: CASSYGLPASNIQYF.

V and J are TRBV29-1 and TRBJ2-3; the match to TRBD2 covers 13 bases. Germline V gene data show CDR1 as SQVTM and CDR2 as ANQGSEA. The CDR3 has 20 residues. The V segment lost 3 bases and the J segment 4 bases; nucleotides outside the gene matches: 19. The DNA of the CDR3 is TGCAGCGTTGATGGTATGGGACTAGCGGGACGACATACCTTTGCAGATACGCAGTATTTT. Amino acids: CSVDGMGLAGRHTFADTQYF.

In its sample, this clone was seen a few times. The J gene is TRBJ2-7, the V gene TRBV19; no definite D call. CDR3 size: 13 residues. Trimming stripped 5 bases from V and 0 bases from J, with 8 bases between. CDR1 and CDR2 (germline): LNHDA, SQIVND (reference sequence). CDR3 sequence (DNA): TGTGCCAGTAGTGCGTTGAGCTCCTACGAGCAGTACTTC. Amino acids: CASSALSSYEQYF.

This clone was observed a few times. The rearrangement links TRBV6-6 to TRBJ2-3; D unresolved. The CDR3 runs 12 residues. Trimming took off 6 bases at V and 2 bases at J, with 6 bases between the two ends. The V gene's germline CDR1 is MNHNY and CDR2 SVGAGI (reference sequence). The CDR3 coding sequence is TGTGCCAGCAGGGGTACCACAGATACGCAGTATTTT. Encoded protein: CASRGTTDTQYF.

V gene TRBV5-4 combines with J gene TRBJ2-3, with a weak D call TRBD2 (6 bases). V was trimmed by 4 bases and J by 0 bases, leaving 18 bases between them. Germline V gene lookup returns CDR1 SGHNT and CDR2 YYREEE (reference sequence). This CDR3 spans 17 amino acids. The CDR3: CASSQERGSGSTDTQYF. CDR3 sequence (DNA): TGTGCCAGCAGCCAGGAACGGGGTAGCGGTAGCACAGATACGCAGTATTTT.

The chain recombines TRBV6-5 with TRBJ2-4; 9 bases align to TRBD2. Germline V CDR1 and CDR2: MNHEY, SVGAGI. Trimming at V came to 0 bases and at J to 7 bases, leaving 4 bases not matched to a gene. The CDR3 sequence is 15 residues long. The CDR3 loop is CASSYSGGRANIQYF. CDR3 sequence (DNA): TGTGCCAGCAGTTACTCGGGCGGGAGGGCGAACATTCAGTACTTC.

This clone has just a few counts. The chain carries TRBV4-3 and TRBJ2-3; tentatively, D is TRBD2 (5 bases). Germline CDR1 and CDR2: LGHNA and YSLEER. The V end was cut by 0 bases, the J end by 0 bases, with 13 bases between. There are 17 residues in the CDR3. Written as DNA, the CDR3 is TGCGCCAGCAGCCAAGATTGGAGGCTAGTGAGCACAGATACGCAGTATTTT. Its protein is CASSQDWRLVSTDTQYF.

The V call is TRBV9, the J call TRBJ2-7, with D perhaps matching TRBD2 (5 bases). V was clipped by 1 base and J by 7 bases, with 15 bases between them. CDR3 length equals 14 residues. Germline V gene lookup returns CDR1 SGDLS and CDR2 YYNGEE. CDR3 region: CASSVSGVAREQYF. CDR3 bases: TGTGCCAGCAGCGTATCGGGCGTAGCGCGGGAGCAGTACTTC.

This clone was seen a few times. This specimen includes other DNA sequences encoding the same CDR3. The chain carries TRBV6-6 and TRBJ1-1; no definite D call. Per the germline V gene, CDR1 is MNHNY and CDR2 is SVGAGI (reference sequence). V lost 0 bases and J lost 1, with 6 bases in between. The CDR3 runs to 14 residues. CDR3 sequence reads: CASSYSTANTEAFF. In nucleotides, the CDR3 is TGTGCCAGCAGTTACTCCACCGCGAACACTGAAGCTTTCTTT.

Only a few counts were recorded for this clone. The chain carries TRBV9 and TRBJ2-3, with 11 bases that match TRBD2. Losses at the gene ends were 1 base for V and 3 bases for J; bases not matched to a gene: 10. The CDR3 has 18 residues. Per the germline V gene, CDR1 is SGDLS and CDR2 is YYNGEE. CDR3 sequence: CASSVLAGGPAGTDTQYF. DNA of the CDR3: TGTGCCAGCAGCGTACTAGCGGGAGGTCCCGCAGGGACAGATACGCAGTATTTT.

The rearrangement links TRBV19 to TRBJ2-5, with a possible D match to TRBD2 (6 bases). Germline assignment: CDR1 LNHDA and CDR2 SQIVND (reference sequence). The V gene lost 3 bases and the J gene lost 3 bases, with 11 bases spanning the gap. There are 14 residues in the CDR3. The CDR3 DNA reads TGTGCCAGTAGTATTAGAGTAGCGGAAGAGACCCAGTACTTC. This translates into CASSIRVAEETQYF. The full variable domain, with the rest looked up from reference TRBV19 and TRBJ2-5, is DGGITQSPKYLFRKEGQNVTLSCEQNLNHDAMYWYRQDPGQGLRLIYYSQIVNDFQKGDIAEGYSVSREKKESFPLTVTSAQKNPTAFYLCASSIRVAEETQYFGPGTRLLVL.

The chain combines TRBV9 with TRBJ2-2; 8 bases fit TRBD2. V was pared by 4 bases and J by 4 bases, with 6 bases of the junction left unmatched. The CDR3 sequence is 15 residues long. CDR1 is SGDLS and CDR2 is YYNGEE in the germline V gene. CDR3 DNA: TGTGCCAGCAGCCGGGGACTAGTCGTCACCGGGGAGCTGTTTTTT. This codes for CASSRGLVVTGELFF.

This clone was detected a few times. CDR3: CASSNRLTGNLNTEAFF. The CDR3 DNA reads TGTGCCAGCAGCAATCGACTGACAGGGAATTTGAACACTGAAGCTTTCTTT. This sequence joins TRBV28 and TRBJ1-1; TRBD1 aligns across 7 bases. Trimming cost V 6 bases and J 0 bases; bases outside gene matches: 13. CDR3 length: 17 residues. Germline-derived CDR1 and CDR2 are MDHEN and SYDVKM.

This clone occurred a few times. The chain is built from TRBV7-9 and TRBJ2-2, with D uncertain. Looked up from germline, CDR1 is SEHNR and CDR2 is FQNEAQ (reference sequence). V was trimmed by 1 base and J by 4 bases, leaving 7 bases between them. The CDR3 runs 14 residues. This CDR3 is CASSLGASTGELFF. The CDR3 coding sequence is TGTGCCAGCAGCTTAGGGGCCAGCACCGGGGAGCTGTTTTTT.

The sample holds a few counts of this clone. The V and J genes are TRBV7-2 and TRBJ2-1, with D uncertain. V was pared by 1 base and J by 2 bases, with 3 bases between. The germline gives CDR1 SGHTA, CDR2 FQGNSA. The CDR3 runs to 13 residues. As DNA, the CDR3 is TGTGCCAGCAGCTTAGATACCTACAATGAGCAGTTCTTC. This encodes CASSLDTYNEQFF.

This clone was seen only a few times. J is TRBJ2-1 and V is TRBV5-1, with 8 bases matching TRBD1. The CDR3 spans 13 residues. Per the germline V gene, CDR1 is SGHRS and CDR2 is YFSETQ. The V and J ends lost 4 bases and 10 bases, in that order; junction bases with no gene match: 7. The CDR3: CASSILWTGEQFF. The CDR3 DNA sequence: TGCGCCAGCAGCATCCTATGGACAGGGGAGCAGTTCTTC.

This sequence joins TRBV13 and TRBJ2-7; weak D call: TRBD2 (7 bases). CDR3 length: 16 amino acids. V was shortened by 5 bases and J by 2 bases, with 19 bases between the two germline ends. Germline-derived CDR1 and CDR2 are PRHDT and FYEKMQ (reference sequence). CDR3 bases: TGTGCCAGCAGCACCGCGCGACGGGGGGACACCTACGAGCAGTACTTC. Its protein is CASSTARRGDTYEQYF.

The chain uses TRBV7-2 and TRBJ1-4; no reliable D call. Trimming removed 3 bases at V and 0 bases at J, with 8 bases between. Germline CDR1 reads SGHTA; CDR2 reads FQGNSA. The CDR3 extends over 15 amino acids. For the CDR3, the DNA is TGTGCCAGCAGCTTCAGACCCTCAACTAATGAAAAACTGTTTTTT. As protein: CASSFRPSTNEKLFF.

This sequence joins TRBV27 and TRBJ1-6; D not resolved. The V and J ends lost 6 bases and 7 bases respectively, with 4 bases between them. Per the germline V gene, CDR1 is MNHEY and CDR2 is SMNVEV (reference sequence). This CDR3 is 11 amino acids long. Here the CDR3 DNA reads TGTGCCAGCAGAGGAAATTCACCCCTCCACTTT. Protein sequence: CASRGNSPLHF.

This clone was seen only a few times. This CDR3 reads CASSLLVTAADTQYF. CDR3 nucleotides: TGTGCCAGCAGCCTGCTGGTTACCGCGGCAGATACGCAGTATTTT. The genes are TRBV7-9 and TRBJ2-3; D gene ambiguous. V was clipped by 5 bases and J by 4 bases, with 16 bases between them. Germline CDR1 reads SEHNR; CDR2 reads FQNEAQ (reference sequence). The CDR3 covers 15 residues.

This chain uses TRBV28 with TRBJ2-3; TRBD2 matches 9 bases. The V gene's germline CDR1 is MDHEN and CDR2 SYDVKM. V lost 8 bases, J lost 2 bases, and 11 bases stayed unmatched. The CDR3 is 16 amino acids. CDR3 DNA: TGTGCCAGCGGACCTCATGCTAGCGGGGTCACAGATACGCAGTATTTT. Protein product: CASGPHASGVTDTQYF.

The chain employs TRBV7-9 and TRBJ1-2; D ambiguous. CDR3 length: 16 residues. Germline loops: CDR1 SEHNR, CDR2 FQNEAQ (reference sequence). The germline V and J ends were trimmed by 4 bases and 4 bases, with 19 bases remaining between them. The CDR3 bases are TGTGCCAGCAGCTCCCTACAGTTTTGGATTCCCTATGGCTACACCTTC. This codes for CASSSLQFWIPYGYTF. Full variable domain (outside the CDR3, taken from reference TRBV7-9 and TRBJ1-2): DTGVSQNPRHKITKRGQNVTFRCDPISEHNRLYWYRQTLGQGPEFLTYFQNEAQLEKSRLLSDRFSAERPKGSFSTLEIQRTEQGDSAMYLCASSSLQFWIPYGYTFGSGTRLTVV.

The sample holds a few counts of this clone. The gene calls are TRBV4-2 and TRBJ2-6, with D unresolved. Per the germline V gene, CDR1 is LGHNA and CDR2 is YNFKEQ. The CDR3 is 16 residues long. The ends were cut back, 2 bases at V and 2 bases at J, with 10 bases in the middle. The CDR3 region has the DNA TGTGCCAGCAGCCAAAATTTGGAGCCTGGGGCCAACGTCCTGACTTTC. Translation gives CASSQNLEPGANVLTF.

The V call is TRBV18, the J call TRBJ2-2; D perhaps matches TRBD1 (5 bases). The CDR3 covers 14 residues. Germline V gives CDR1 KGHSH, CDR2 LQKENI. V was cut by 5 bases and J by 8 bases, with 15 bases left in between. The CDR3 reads CASSAWGLRGELFF. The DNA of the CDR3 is TGTGCCAGCTCAGCTTGGGGCTTGCGAGGGGAGCTGTTTTTT.

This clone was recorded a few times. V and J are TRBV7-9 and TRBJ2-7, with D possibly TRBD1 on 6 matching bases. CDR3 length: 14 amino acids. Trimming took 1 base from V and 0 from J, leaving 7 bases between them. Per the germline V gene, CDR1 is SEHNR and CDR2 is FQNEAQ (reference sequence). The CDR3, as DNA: TGTGCCAGCAGCTTAGAACAGGGCTCCTACGAGCAGTACTTC. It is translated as CASSLEQGSYEQYF.

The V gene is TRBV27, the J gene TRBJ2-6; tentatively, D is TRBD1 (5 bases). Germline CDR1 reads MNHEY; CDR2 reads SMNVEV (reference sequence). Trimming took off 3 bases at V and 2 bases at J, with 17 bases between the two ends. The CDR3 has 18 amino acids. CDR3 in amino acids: CASSFKPPLTAGANVLTF. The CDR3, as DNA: TGTGCCAGCAGTTTCAAACCCCCTCTGACAGCTGGGGCCAACGTCCTGACTTTC.

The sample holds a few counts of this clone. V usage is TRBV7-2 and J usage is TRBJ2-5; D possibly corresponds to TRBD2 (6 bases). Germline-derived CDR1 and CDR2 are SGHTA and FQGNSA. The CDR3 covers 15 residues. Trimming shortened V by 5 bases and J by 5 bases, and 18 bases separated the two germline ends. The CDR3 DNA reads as TGTGCCAGCAGCCGCGGGGATGTGAGGGCCGAGACCCAGTACTTC. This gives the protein CASSRGDVRAETQYF.

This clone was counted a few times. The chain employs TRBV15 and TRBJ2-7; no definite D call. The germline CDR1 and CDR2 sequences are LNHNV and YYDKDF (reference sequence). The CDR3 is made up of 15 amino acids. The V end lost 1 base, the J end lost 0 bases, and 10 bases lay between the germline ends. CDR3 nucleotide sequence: TGTGCCACCAGCAGAGGCACGGAGATCTCCTACGAGCAGTACTTC. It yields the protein CATSRGTEISYEQYF.

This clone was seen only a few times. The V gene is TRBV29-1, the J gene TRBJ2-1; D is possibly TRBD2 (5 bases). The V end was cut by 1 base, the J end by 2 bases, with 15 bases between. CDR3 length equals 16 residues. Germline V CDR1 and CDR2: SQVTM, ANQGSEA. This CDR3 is CSVEGDGKITYNEQFF. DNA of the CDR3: TGCAGCGTTGAAGGAGACGGGAAAATTACCTACAATGAGCAGTTCTTC.